Given below is one T cell receptor (beta chain) in context. Germline-derived CDR1 and CDR2 are SGHTA and FQGNSA. V shed 8 bases and J shed 5 bases, with 22 bases lying between them. The CDR3 sequence is 17 residues long. This sample stems from a study of blood T cell repertoires in COVID-19. Study-wide background: Sample material is recorded as cDNA or gDNA derived from T cells, B-cell-depleted T cells, or PBMCs.

Methods used by the authors: Estimates of nucleated cell counts were drawn from the amplification of reference gene primers. Method: immunoSEQ multiplex PCR; TCRdb's copy keeps in-frame clones and lacks some. V and J calls and clone size are given by that table; D and trimming were obtained from the DNA. The data show around 500,000 clones, with around nine tenths seen just once and approximately 8% held by the top ten. Cohorts were determined from participant-reported clinical history. The specimen sequenced was PBMCs or T cells enriched from blood (not recorded which). The chain uses TRBV7-2 and TRBJ1-6; possible D gene TRBD1, 5 bases. The TCR originated in a woman in her sixties who had recovered from COVID-19. The CDR3 loop reads CASYRKHGAVNNSPLHF. CDR3 in DNA: TGTGCCAGCTACCGCAAACATGGGGCCGTGAATAATTCACCCCTCCACTTT. Variable domain in full (rest from reference TRBV7-2 and TRBJ1-6): GAGVSQSPSNKVTEKGKDVELRCDPISGHTALYWYRQSLGQGLEFLIYFQGNSAPDKSGLPSDRFSAERTGGSVSTLTIQRTQQEDSAVYLCASYRKHGAVNNSPLHFGNGTRLTVT.